This T cell receptor (beta chain) stems from a study of blood T cell repertoires in COVID-19. Across the whole study: Nucleic acid was either cDNA or gDNA, and it came from T cells, B-cell-depleted T cells, or PBMCs.

In the source study's methods: Reference gene primer amplification gave nucleated cell count estimates. Generated by immunoSEQ multiplex PCR, the TCRdb table keeps only in-frame clones and is missing some. V, J and clone size reflect that table, while D and trimming were determined from the DNA. This sample has nearly 400,000 clones, with about nine tenths found just once. V lost 5 bases and J 2 bases, leaving 19 bases between the germline ends. The CDR3 is 16 amino acids. Germline-derived CDR1 and CDR2 are MDHEN and SYDVKM. This TCR came from a woman aged 25 to 39 who had recovered from COVID-19. The J gene is TRBJ2-7, the V gene TRBV28; perhaps TRBD2 as D (6 bases). Input material: PBMCs or T cells enriched from blood (not recorded which). CDR3 in amino acids: CASSKAGTQTPYEQYF. The CDR3 region has the DNA TGTGCCAGCAGTAAAGCCGGGACTCAGACGCCCTACGAGCAGTACTTC.